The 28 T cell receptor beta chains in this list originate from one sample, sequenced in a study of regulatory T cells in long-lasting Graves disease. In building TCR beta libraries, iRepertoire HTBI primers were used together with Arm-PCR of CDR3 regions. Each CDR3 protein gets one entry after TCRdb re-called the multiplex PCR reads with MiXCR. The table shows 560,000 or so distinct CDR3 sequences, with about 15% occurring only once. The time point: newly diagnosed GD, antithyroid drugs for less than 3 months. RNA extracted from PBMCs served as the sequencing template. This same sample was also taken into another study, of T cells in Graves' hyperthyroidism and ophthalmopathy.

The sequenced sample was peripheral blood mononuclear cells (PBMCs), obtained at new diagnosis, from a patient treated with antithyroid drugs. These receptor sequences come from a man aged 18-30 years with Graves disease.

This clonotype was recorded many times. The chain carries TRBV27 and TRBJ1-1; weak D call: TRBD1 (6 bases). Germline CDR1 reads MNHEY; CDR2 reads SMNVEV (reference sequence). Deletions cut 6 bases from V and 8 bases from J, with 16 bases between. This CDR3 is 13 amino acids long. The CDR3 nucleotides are TGTGCCAGCAGCTGGGGGCAGGGCGGCGAAGCTTTCTTT. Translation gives CASSWGQGGEAFF.

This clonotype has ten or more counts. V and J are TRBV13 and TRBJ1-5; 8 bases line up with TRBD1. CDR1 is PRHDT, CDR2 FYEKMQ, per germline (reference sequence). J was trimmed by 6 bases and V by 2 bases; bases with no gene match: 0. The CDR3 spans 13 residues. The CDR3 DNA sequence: TGTGCCAGCAGCTTACAGGGGGCTCAGCCCCAGCATTTT. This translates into CASSLQGAQPQHF.

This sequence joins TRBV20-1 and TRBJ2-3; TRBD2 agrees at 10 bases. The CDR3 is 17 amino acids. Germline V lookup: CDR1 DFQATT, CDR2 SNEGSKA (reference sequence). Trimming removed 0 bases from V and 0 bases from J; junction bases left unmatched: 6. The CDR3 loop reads CSARESGRVSSTDTQYF. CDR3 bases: TGCAGTGCTAGAGAAAGCGGGAGGGTCTCTAGCACAGATACGCAGTATTTT.

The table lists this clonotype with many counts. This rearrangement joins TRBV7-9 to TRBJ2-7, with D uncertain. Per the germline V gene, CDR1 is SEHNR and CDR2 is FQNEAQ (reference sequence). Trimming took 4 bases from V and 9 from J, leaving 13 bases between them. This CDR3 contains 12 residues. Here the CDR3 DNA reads TGTGCCAGCAGCTCCGGCGAGCTAGGGCAGTACTTC. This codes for CASSSGELGQYF.

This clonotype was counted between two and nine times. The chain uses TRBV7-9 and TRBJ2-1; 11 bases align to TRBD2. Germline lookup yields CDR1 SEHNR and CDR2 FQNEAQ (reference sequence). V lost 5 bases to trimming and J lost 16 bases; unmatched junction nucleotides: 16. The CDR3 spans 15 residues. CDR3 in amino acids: CASSLLAGAPLSRFF. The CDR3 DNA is TGTGCCAGCAGCCTACTAGCGGGAGCTCCCCTAAGCCGTTTCTTC.

The DNA of the CDR3 is TGCGCCAGCAGCCGAGAAACCTGGAGGGACGAGCAGTACTTC. It codes for CASSRETWRDEQYF. This rearrangement joins TRBV4-1 to TRBJ2-7, with D possibly being TRBD2 (6 bases). Trimming took off 4 bases at V and 5 bases at J, with 15 bases between the two ends. The CDR3 extends over 14 amino acids. Germline CDR1 MGHRA, CDR2 YSYEKL.

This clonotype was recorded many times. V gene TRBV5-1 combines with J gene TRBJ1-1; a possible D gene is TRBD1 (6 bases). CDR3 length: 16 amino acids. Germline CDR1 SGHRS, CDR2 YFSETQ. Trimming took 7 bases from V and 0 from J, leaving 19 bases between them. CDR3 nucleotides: TGCGCCAGCTCTGGGCCTTTACAGGGCATGAACACTGAAGCTTTCTTT. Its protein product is CASSGPLQGMNTEAFF.

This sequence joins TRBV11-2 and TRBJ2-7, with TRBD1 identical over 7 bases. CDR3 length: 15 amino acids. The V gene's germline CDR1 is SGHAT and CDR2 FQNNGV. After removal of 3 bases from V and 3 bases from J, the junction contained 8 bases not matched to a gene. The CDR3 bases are TGTGCCAGCAGCTTTCCCCGGACAGGTAGCTACGAGCAGTACTTC. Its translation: CASSFPRTGSYEQYF.

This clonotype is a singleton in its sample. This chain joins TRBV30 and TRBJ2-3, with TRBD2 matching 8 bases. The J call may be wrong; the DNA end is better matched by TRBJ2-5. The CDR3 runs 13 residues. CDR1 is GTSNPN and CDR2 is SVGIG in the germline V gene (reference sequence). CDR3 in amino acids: CAWSDLAGETQYF. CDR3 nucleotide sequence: TGTGCCTGGAGTGATCTAGCGGGAGAGACCCAGTACTTC.

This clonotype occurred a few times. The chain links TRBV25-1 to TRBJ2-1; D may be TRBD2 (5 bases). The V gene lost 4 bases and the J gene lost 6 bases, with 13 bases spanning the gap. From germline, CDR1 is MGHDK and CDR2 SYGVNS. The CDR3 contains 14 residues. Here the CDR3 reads CASSAPGLANEQFF. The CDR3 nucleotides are TGTGCCAGCAGTGCCCCCGGGCTAGCCAATGAGCAGTTCTTC. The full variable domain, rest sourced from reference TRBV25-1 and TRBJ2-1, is EADIYQTPRYLVIGTGKKITLECSQTMGHDKMYWYQQDPGMELHLIHYSYGVNSTEKGDLSSESTVSRIRTEHFPLTLESARPSHTSQYLCASSAPGLANEQFFGPGTRLTVL.

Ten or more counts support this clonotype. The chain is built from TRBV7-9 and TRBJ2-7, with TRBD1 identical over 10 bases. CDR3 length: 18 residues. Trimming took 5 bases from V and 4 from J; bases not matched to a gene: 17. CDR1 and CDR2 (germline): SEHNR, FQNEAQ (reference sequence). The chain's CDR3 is CASSPPGVGQGYGYEQYF. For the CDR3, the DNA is TGTGCCAGCAGCCCACCCGGCGTGGGACAGGGGTACGGATACGAGCAGTACTTC.

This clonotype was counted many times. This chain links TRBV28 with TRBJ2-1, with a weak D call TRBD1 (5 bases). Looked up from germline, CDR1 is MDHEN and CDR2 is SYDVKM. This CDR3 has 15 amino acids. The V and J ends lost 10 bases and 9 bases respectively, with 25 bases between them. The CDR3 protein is CATRRKGNLDTEQFF. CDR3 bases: TGTGCCACCCGTCGCAAGGGGAATTTGGACACTGAGCAGTTCTTC.

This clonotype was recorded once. CDR3 in DNA: TGTGCCAGCAGCCAAACTACTGGACAGGGAACTGCAAATGAGCAGTTCTTC. Its protein product is CASSQTTGQGTANEQFF. V and J are TRBV9 and TRBJ2-1; 8 bases are shared with TRBD1. This CDR3 has 17 residues. Germline lookup yields CDR1 SGDLS and CDR2 YYNGEE. Trimming at V came to 4 bases and at J to 7 bases, leaving 16 bases not matched to a gene.

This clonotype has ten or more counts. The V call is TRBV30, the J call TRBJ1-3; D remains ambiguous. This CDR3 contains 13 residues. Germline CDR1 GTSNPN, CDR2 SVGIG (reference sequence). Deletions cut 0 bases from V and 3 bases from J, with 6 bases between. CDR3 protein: CAWSVLIGNTIYF. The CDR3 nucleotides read TGTGCCTGGAGTGTACTAATTGGAAACACCATATATTTT.

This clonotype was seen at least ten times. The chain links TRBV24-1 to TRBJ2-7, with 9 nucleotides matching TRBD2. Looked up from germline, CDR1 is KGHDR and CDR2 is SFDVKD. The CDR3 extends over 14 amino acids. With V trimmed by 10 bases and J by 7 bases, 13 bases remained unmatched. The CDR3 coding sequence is TGTGCCACACTTAGCGGGAGCGCAACGGGGGAGCAGTACTTC. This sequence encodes CATLSGSATGEQYF.

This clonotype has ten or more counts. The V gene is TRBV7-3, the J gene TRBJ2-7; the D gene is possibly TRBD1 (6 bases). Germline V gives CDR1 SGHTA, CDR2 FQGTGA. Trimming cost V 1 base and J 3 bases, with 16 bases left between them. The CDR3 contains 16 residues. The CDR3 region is CASSLKVFWTDYEQYF. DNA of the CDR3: TGTGCCAGCAGCTTAAAGGTGTTTTGGACAGACTACGAGCAGTACTTC.

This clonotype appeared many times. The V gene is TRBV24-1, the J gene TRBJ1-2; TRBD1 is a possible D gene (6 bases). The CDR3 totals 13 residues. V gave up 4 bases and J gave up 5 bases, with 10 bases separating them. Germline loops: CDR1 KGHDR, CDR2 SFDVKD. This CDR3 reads CATSDRTEYGYTF. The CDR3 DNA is TGTGCCACCAGTGACCGGACAGAATATGGCTACACCTTC.

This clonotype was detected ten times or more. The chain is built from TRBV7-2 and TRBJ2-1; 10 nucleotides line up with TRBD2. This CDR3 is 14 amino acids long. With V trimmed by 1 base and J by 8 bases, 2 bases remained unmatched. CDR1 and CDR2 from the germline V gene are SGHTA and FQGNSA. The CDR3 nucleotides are TGTGCCAGCAGCTTAGTGAGCGGGAGGGATGAGCAGTTCTTC. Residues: CASSLVSGRDEQFF.

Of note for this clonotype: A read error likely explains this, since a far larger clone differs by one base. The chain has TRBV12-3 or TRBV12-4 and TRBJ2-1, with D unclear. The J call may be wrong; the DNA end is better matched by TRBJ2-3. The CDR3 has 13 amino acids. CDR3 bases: TGTGCCAGCAGTTTCGAGGTTTCAGATGCGCAGTATTTT. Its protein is CASSFEVSDAQYF.

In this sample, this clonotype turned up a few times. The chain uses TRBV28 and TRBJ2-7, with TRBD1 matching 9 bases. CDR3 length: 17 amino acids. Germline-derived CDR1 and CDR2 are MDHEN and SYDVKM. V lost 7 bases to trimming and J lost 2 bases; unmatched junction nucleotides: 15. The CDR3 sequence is CASTADPDRGEAYEQYF. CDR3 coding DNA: TGTGCCAGCACCGCAGACCCCGACAGGGGGGAAGCCTACGAGCAGTACTTC.

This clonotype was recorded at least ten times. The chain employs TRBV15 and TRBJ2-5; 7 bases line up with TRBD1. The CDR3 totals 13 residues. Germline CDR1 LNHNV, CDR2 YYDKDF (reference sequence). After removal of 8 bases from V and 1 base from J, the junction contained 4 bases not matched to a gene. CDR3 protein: CATSGTVQETQYF. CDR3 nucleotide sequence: TGTGCCACCTCCGGGACAGTCCAAGAGACCCAGTACTTC. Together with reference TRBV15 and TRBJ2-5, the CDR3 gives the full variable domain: DAMVIQNPRYQVTQFGKPVTLSCSQTLNHNVMYWYQQKSSQAPKLLFHYYDKDFNNEADTPDNFQSRRPNTSFCFLDIRSPGLGDTAMYLCATSGTVQETQYFGPGTRLLVL.

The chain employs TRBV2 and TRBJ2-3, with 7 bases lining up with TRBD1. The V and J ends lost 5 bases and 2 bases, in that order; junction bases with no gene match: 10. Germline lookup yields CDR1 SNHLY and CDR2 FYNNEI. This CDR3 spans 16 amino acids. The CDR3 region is CASSPHRGGVTDTQYF. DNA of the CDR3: TGTGCCAGCAGTCCCCACAGGGGTGGGGTCACAGATACGCAGTATTTT.

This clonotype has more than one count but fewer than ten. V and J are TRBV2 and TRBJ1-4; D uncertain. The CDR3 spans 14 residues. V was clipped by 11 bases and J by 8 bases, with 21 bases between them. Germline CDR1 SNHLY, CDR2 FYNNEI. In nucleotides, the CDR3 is TGTGCCTCCACAGCAACCGGCGGTCGAGAAAAACTGTTTTTT. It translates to CASTATGGREKLFF. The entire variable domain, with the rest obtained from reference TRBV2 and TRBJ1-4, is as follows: EPEVTQTPSHQVTQMGQEVILRCVPISNHLYFYWYRQILGQKVEFLVSFYNNEISEKSEIFDDQFSVERPDGSNFTLKIRSTKLEDSAMYFCASTATGGREKLFFGSGTQLSVL.

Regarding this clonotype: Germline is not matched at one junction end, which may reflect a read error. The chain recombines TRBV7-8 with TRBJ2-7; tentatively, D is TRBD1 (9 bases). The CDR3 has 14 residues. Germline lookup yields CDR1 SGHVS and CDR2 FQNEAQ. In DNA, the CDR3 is TGTGCCGGCAGCTTAGCGGGACAGGGAGGCGAGCAGTACTTC. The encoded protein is CAGSLAGQGGEQYF. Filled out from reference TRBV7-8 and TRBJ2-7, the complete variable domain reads GAGVSQSPRYKVAKRGQDVALRCDPISGHVSLFWYQQALGQGPEFLTYFQNEAQLDKSGLPSDRFFAERPEGSVSTLKIQRTQQEDSAVYLCAGSLAGQGGEQYFGPGTRLTVT.

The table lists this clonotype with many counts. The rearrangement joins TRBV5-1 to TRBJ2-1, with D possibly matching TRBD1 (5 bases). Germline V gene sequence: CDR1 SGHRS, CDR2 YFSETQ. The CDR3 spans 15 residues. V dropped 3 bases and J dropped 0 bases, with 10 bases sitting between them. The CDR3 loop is CASSSTASSYNEQFF. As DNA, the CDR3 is TGCGCCAGCAGCTCGACAGCTAGCTCCTACAATGAGCAGTTCTTC.

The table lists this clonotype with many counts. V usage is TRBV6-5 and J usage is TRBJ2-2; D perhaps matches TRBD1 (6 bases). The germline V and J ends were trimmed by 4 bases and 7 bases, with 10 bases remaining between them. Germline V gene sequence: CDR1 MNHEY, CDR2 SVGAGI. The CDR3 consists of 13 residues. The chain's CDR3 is CASSWQGFGELFF. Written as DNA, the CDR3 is TGTGCCAGCAGTTGGCAGGGGTTCGGGGAGCTGTTTTTT.

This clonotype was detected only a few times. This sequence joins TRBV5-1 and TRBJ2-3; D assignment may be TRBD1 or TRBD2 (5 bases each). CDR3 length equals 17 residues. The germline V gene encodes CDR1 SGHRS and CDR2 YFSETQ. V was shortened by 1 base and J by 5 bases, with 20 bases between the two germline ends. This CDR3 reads CASSLSGASGPGDTQYF. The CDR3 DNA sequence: TGCGCCAGCAGCTTGTCCGGGGCAAGCGGACCAGGAGATACGCAGTATTTT.

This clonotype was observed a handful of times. Here the CDR3 DNA reads TGTGCCAGTACGGGACTTTTGAATCAGCCCCAGCATTTT. Translation gives CASTGLLNQPQHF. V usage is TRBV19 and J usage is TRBJ1-5, with a weak D call TRBD1 (5 bases). V was trimmed by 7 bases and J by 4 bases, leaving 11 bases between them. Germline-derived CDR1 and CDR2 are LNHDA and SQIVND (reference sequence). The CDR3 sequence is 13 residues long. The full variable domain, its missing parts supplied by reference TRBV19 and TRBJ1-5, is DGGITQSPKYLFRKEGQNVTLSCEQNLNHDAMYWYRQDPGQGLRLIYYSQIVNDFQKGDIAEGYSVSREKKESFPLTVTSAQKNPTAFYLCASTGLLNQPQHFGDGTRLSIL.